This T cell receptor (beta chain) was identified in a study of blood T cell repertoires in COVID-19. Study-level background: The study drew acute and convalescent COVID-19 samples from the United States, Italy and Spain. T cells, B-cell-depleted T cells, or PBMCs supplied cDNA or gDNA.

Germline assignment: CDR1 LGHNA and CDR2 YNFKEQ. The CDR3 has 14 residues. The V end lost 1 base, the J end lost 0 bases, and 6 bases lay between the germline ends. Repertoires were generated with immunoSEQ multiplex PCR, while TCRdb's copy carries only in-frame clones and drops some. Of hundreds of thousands of clones in the sample, roughly 80% were seen once. This receptor was identified in a woman aged 35 to 49 with active or convalescent COVID-19. V is TRBV4-2 and J is TRBJ1-2; D is ambiguous. Sequencing was carried out using peripheral blood. The CDR3 coding sequence is TGTGCCAGCAGCCAAGGTGGAGCTAACTATGGCTACACCTTC. Its translation is CASSQGGANYGYTF.